This T cell receptor beta chain was documented in a study of shared clonotypes between healthy human individuals (dated by TCRdb to the early 2020s). Concerning the study at large: A few men and two women, aged 18 to 49 years, made up the cohort. The study deeply sequenced blood TCR repertoires of about 5 healthy adults to estimate repertoire size and the extent of clonotype sharing between individuals. Leukapheresis yielded between about 0.85 and 9.5 billion PBMCs per donor. Libraries were prepared and TCR repertoires were sequenced by different laboratories using diverse techniques, in order to increase sequencing depth and limit assay-specific biases. For each donor, CD4 naive and CD4 memory were each run on three plates, CD8 naive on two plates, and CD8 memory on one plate. Broad study findings and their caveats: Roughly 5.2% of naive CD4, more than 3% of naive CD8, about 2.1% of memory CD4, and around 0.4% of memory CD8 clonotypes were shared across a few donors. Compared with non-shared clonotypes, the clonotypes found in all four sorted-subset donors had higher generation probabilities. Pairwise subsampling indicated that sequencing depth was expected to affect the degree of clonotype sharing among donors. Because the study included a small number of donors, the genetic and exposure-history diversity represented was limited. Rarefaction of sorted-subset datasets indicated incomplete sequencing despite the large sequencing depth. Sampling was restricted to blood, and TCR repertoires in tissues likely differ from the TCR repertoires found in blood. Naive subsets generally had larger estimated clonotype richness than memory subsets did.

CD8 naive samples consisted of CD45RO-negative cells that were positively selected for CCR7, yielding a CD45RA+CCR7+ population without TemRA cells. Donors were healthy HIV-negative adults with no recently reported acute infections or vaccinations. Only Caucasian adults living in Nashville, Tennessee, USA were represented among the donors. Blood was obtained by leukapheresis, after which PBMCs were separated by Ficoll-Histopaque density gradient centrifugation and cryopreserved in liquid nitrogen vapor phase. Analytical flow cytometry was used to check the purity and quantity of every magnetically sorted T cell population. From each sorted fraction, genomic DNA was isolated and quantified by UV absorbance on a Nanodrop 2000c. TCR CDR3 regions were amplified from genomic DNA by multiplex PCR using the deep immunoSEQ assay. Extracted genomic DNA from each cell subset was spread evenly across all wells of several immunoSEQ 96-well plates, with each plate serving as a replicate. Each replicate PCR for sorted subsets received around 210 ng genomic DNA, equal to about 30,000 T cell genomes. Purified libraries were measured with a Qubit 3.0 fluorometer, size-checked on a Bioanalyzer 2100, and measured again with the KAPA Library Quantification kit. A separate single-read 150-cycle Illumina NextSeq 550 flow cell was used to sequence each immunoSEQ 96-well plate. The source study handled its data this way. Because the immunoSEQ output included only junctional sequences and no quality scores, the filtering could not be the same as the filtering used for full-length reads. To assign V/J genes and CDR3, sequences were annotated against IMGT germline references using PyIR, a Python wrapper for IgBLAST v1.9. Reads with weak V/J assignments (E-value above 1e-6), missing CDR3, stop codons, out-of-frame junctions, or ambiguous translated residues were removed. V3J clonotypes were defined as sequences sharing the same inferred V gene, J gene, and CDR3 amino acid sequence. To compute the percentage overlap between repertoires, the number of shared unique clonotypes was divided by the size of the smaller repertoire. Richness of each repertoire was evaluated using RTK rarefaction, the Chao1 estimator, and Recon v2.1 estimates of unobserved clonotypes. OLGA was used to compute generation probabilities for all TCRbeta clonotypes that the gDNA method yielded from a handful of donors. TCRdb limited this immuneACCESS table to in-frame rearrangements with V and J called. A share of clones is missing; checked studies link under half to unresolved V genes, and the rest is unexplained. V, J and clone size are those of that table, while D and trimming were read from the DNA. Present in this sample are 760,000 or so clones, approximately 96% of which were seen just once. Of the sample, about 0.25% falls within the top ten clones.

Remarks on this clone: This clone's antigen is unknown. Base quality data are lacking; no much larger clone is found one base away.

CDR1 and CDR2 (SGHRS, YFSETQ) derive from the germline V gene. Cut back by 0 bases and 0 bases, the V and J ends lie 4 bases apart. From the cysteine through the phenylalanine, the CDR3 covers 15 amino acids. The DNA shown is the 45-base CDR3, in frame from base 1. The sequence is built from TRBV5-1 and TRBJ2-6, with the D segment identity uncertain. The source material was naive CD8+ T cells sorted from blood. The cell subset or site label, as the study defines it: CD45RA+CCR7+. The receptor was derived from a man aged 25 to 45 in good health. The CDR3 amino acid sequence is: CASSLGPSGANVLTF. The DNA sequence follows: TGCGCCAGCAGCTTGGGTCCCTCTGGGGCCAACGTCCTGACTTTC.